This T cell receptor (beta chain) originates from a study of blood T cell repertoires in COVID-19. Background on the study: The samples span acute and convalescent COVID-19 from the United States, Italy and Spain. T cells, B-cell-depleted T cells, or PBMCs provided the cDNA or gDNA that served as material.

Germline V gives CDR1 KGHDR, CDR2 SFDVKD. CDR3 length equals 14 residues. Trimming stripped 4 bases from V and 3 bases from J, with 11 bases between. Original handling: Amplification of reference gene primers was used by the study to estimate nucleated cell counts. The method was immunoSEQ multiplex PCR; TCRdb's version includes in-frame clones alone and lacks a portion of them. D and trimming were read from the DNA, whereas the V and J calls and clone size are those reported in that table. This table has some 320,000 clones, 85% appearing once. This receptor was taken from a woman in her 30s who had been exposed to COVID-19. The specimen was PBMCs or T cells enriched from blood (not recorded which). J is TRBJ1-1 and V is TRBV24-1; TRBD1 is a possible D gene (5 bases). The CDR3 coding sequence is TGTGCCACCAGTGACTTCAGGGTGGACACTGAAGCTTTCTTT. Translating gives CATSDFRVDTEAFF.